This T cell receptor beta chain was sequenced for a study of T cell responses to AZD1222 COVID-19 vaccine. On the study more broadly: Second-dose schedules of about 4 or about 12 weeks were combined. Study-level findings and limits: Dominant CD4 TCR responses targeted spike regions 160-218 and 743-854. There were mostly white British donors and more females than males, and clonal diversity was possibly underestimated. As reported, nearly half of all spike-specific TCRs target variant regions that are unmutated.

The CDR3 has 14 amino acids. Trimming removed 2 bases at V and 6 bases at J, with 11 bases between. CDR1 MDHEN and CDR2 SYDVKM come from the germline V gene. The repertoire was sequenced with immunoSEQ multiplex PCR; TCRdb's copy has only in-frame clones and lacks some. The sample has about 96,000 clones; around 90% are singletons. As concerns this clone: Its target is not known.

The chain uses TRBV28 and TRBJ1-5, with a weak D call TRBD1 (5 bases). The receptor comes from an adult in good health. Here the sequenced sample was peripheral blood, taken on day 0 of AZD1222 vaccination. CDR3 sequence: CASSLSVGGQPQHF. The CDR3 DNA reads TGTGCCAGCAGTTTAAGTGTCGGGGGTCAGCCCCAGCATTTT. The full variable domain, in which reference TRBV28 and TRBJ1-5 provide the parts outside the CDR3, is DVKVTQSSRYLVKRTGEKVFLECVQDMDHENMFWYRQDPGLGLRLIYFSYDVKMKEKGDIPEGYSVSREKKERFSLILESASTNQTSMYLCASSLSVGGQPQHFGDGTRLSIL.